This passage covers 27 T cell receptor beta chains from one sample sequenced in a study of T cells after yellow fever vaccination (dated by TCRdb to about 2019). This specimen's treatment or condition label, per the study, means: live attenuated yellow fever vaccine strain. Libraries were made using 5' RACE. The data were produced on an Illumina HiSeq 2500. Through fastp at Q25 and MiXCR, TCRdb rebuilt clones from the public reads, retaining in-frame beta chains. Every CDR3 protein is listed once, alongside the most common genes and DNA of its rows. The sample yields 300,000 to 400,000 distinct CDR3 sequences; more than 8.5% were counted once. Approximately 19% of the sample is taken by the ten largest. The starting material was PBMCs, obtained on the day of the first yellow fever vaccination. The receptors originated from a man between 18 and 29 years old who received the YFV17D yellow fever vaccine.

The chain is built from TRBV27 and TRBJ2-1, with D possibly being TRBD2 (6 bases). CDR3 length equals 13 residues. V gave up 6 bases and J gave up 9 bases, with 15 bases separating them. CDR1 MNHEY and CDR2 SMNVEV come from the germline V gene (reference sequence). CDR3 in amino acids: CASRGPGGGEQFF. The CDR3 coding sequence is TGTGCCAGCAGGGGCCCCGGGGGAGGTGAGCAGTTCTTC.

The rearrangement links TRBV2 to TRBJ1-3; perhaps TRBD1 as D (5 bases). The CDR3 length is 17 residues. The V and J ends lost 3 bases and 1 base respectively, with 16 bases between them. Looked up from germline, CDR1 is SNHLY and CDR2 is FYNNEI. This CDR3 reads CASSDTASGASGNTIYF. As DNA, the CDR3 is TGTGCCAGCAGTGATACAGCATCCGGGGCGTCTGGAAACACCATATATTTT.

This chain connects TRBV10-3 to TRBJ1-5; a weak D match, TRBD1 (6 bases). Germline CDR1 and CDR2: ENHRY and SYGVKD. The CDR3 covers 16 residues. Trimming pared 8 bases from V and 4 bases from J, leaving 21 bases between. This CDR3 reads CAISEIQGSNNQPQHF. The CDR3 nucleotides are TGTGCCATCTCTGAAATCCAGGGGTCTAATAATCAGCCCCAGCATTTT.

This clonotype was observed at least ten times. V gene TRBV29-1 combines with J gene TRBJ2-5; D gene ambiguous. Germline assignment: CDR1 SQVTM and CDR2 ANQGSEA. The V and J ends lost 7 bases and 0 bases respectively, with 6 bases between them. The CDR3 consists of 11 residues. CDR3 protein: CSAQDQETQYF. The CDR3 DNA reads TGCAGCGCCCAGGACCAAGAGACCCAGTACTTC.

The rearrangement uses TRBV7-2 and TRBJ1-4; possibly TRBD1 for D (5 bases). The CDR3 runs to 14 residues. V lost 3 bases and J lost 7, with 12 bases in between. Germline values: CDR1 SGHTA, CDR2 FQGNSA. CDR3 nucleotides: TGTGCCAGCAGCTTTGGCAGGGTCGGTGAAAAACTGTTTTTT. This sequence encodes CASSFGRVGEKLFF.

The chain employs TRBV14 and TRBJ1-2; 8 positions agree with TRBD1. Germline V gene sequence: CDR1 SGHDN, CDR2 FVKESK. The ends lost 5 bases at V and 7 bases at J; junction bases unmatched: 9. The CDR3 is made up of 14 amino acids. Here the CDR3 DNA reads TGTGCCAGCAGCGAACGGGACAGGACCTTTGGCTACACCTTC. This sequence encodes CASSERDRTFGYTF.

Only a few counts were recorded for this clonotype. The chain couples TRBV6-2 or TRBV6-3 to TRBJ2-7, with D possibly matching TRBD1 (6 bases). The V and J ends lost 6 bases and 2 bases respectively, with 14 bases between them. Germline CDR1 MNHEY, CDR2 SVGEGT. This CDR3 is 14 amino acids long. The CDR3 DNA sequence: TGTGCCAGCAGATCCCCGACAGGCCCCTACGAGCAGTACTTC. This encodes CASRSPTGPYEQYF.

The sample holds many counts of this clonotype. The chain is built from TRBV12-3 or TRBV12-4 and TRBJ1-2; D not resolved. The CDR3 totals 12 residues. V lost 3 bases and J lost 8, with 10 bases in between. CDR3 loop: CASSFGGRGYTF. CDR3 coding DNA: TGTGCCAGCAGTTTTGGTGGACGGGGCTACACCTTC.

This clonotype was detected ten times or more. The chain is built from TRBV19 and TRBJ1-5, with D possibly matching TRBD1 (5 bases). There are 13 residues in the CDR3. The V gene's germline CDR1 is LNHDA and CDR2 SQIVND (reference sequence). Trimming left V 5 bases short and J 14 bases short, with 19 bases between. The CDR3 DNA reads TGTGCCAGTAGTCCCACACCCTGGGGGACGGAGCATTTT. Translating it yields CASSPTPWGTEHF.

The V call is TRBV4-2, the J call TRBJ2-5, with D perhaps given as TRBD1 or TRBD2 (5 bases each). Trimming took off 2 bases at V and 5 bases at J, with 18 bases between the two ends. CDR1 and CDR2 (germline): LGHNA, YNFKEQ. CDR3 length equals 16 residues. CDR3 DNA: TGTGCCAGCAGCCAATCGAATCCCGGGGACGCGGAGACCCAGTACTTC. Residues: CASSQSNPGDAETQYF.

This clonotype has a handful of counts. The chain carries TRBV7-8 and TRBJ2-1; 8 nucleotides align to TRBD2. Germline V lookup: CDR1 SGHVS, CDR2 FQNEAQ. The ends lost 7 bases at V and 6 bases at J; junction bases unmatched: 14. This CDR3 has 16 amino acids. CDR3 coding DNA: TGTGCCAGCAACGTAGCGGGGAGCAAATATGGCAATGAGCAGTTCTTC. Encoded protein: CASNVAGSKYGNEQFF.

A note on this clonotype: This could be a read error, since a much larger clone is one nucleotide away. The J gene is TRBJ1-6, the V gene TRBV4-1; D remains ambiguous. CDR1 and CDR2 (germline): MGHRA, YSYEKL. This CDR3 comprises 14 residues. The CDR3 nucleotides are TGCGCCAGCAGCCAAGGCGGACCGCCCTCACCCCACCACTTT. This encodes CASSQGGPPSPHHF.

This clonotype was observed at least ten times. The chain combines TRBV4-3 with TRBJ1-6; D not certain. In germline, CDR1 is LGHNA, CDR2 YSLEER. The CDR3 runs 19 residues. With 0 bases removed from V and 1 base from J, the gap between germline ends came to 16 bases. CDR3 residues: CASSQDTPTPGSYNSPLHF. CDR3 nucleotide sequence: TGCGCCAGCAGCCAAGATACTCCAACACCAGGATCCTATAATTCACCCCTCCACTTT.

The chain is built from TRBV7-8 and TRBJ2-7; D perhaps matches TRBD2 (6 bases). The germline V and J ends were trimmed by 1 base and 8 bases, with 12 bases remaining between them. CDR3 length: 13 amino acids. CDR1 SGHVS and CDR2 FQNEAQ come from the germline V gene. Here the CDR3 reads CASSLDSGGKQYF. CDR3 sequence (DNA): TGTGCCAGCAGCTTAGACTCCGGGGGTAAGCAGTACTTC.

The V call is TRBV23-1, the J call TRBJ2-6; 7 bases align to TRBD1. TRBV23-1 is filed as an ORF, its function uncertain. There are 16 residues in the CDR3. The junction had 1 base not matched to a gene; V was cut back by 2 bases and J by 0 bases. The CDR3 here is CASSQNRGSGANVLTF. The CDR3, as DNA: TGCGCCAGCAGTCAAAACAGGGGCTCTGGGGCCAACGTCCTGACTTTC.

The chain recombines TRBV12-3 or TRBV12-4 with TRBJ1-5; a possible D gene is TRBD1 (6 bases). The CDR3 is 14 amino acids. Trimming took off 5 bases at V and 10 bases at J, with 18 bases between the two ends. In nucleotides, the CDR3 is TGTGCCAGCAGTCGGGGACACCCCACGGGACCCCAGCATTTT. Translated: CASSRGHPTGPQHF.

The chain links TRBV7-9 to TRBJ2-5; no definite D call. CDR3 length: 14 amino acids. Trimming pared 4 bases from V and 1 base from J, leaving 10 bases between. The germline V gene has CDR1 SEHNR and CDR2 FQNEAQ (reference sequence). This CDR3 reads CASSYGPGQETQYF. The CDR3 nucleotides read TGTGCCAGCAGCTATGGGCCGGGCCAAGAGACCCAGTACTTC.

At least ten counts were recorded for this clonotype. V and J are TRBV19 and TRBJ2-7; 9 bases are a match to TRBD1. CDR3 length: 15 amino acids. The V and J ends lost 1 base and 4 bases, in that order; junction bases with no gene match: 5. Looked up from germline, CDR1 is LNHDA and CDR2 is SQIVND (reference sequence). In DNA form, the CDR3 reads TGTGCCAGTAGTATAGCCGGGACAGGGAAATACGAGCAGTACGTC. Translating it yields CASSIAGTGKYEQYV.

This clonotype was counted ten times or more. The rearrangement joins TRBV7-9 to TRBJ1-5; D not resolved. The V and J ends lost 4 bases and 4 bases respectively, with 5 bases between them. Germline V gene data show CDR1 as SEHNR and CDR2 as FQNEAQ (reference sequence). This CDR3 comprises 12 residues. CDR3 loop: CASSSLNQPQHF. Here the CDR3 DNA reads TGTGCCAGCAGCTCGTTAAATCAGCCCCAGCATTTT.

DNA of the CDR3: TGTGCCAGCAGCTACCGGGCGGGGGGAACCTACGAGCAGTACTTC. This translates into CASSYRAGGTYEQYF. The chain carries TRBV7-2 and TRBJ2-7, with 8 bases that match TRBD2. CDR1 SGHTA and CDR2 FQGNSA come from the germline V gene. The J segment lost 2 bases and the V segment lost 4 bases, leaving 7 bases of the junction unmatched. CDR3 length equals 15 residues.

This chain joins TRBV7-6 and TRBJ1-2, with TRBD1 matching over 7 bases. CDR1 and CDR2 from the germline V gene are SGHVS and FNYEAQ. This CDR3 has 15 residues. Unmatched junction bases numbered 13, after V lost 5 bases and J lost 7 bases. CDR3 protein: CASSQPDRDSGGYTF. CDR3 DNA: TGTGCCAGCAGCCAGCCCGACAGGGACAGTGGTGGCTACACCTTC.

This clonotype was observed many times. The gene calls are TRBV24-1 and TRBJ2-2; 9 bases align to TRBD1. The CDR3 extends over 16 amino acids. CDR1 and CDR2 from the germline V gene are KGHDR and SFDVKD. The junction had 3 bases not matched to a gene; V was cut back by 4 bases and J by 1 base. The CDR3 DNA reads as TGTGCCACCAGTGACCCGGGACAGGGGAACACCGGGGAGCTGTTTTTT. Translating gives CATSDPGQGNTGELFF.

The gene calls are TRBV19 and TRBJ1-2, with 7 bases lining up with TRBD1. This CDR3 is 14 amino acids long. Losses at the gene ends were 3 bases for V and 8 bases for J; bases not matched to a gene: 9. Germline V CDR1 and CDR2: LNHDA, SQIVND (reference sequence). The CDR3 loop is CASSIGRQGHGYTF. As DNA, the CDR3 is TGTGCCAGTAGTATTGGCAGACAGGGCCACGGCTACACCTTC.

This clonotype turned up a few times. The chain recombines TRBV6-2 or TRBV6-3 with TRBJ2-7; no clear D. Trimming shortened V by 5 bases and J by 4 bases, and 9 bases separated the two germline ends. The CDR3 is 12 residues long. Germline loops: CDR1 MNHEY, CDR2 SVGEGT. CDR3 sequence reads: CASSRLSYEQYF. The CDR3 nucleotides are TGTGCCAGCAGTCGATTGTCGTACGAGCAGTACTTC.

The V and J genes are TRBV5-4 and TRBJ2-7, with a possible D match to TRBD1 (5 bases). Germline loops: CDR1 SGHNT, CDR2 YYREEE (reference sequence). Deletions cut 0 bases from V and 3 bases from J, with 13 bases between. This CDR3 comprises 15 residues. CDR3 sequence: CASSLGSGRDYEQYF. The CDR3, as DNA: TGTGCCAGCAGCTTGGGTTCGGGCAGGGACTACGAGCAGTACTTC.

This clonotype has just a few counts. In DNA form, the CDR3 reads TGTGCCAGCGCACAAAGGCAGCTTAATTCACCCCTCCACTTT. It translates to CASAQRQLNSPLHF. The chain links TRBV7-9 to TRBJ1-6; D remains unclear. The CDR3 has 14 amino acids. Germline CDR1 and CDR2: SEHNR and FQNEAQ (reference sequence). V was trimmed by 8 bases and J by 6 bases, leaving 14 bases between them.

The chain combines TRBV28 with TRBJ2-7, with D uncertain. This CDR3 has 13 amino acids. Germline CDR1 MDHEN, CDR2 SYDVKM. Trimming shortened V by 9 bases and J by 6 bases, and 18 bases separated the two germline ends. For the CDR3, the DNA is TGTGCCAGGAGCCCTGGCCTCTTGTGCGAGCAGTACGTC. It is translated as CARSPGLLCEQYV.